This TCR beta chain was identified in a study of T-cell reconstitution after alpha-beta-depleted transplantation in children. Study conclusions and caveats: Approximately two months post-transplant, alpha-beta T cells reportedly originated from several hundred expanded graft clones. Most T-cell counts and diversity one year after the transplant came from T cells that were newly produced.

J gave up 8 bases and V 2 bases, and 6 bases lay outside the gene matches. Germline CDR1 SGHRS, CDR2 YFSETQ. This CDR3 region has 14 residues. As to this clonotype: Its antigen is unidentified.

A library of TCRbeta sequences, prepared with unique molecular identifiers, was generated. TCRdb ran MiXCR on the PCR reads and lists one entry per CDR3 protein. The table has 600,000 or so distinct CDR3 sequences, more than 20% seen once. The clonotype originates from a boy less than two years old who had a stem cell transplant for acute myeloid leukemia, so the T cells may come from the graft donor. This sequence joins TRBV5-1 and TRBJ2-3, with 9 nucleotides matching TRBD2. The source was PBMCs, mostly from graft donor cells, collected 360 days after TCRalphabeta/CD19-depleted stem cell transplant. CDR3 sequence (DNA): TGCGCCAGCAGCTTTAGCGGGAGAGAACCTACGCAGTATTTT. Translated, it gives CASSFSGREPTQYF.